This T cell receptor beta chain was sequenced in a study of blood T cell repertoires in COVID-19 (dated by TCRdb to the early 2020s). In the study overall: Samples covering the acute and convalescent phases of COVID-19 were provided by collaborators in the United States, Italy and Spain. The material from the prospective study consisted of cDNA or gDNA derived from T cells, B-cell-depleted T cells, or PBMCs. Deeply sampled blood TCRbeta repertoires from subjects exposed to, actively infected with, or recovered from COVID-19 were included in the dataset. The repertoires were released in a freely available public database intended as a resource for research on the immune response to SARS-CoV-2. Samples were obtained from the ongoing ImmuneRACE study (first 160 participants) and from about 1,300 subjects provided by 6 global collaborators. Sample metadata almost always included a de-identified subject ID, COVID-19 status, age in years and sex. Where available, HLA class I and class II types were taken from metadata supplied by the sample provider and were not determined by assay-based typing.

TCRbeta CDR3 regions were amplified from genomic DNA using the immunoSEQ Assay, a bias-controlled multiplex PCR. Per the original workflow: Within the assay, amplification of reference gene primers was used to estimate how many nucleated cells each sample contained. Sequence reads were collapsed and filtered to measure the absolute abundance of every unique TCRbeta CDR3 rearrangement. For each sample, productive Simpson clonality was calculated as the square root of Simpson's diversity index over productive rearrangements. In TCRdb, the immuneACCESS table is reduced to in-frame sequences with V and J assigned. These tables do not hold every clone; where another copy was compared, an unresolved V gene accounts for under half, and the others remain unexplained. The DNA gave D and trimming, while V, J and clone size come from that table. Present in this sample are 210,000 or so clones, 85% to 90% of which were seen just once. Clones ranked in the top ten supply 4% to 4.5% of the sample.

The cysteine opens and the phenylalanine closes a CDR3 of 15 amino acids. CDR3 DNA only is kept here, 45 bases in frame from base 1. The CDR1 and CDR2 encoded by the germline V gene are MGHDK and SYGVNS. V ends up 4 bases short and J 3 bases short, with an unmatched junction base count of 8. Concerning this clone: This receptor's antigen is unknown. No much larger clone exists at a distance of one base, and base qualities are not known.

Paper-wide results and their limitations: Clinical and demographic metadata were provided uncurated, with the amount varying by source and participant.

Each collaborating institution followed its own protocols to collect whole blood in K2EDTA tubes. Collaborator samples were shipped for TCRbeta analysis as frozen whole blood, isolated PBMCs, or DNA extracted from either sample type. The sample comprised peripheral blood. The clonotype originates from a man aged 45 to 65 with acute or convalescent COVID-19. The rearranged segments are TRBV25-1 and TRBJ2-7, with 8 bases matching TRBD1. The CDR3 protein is CASSAVVGQVYEQYF. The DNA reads TGTGCCAGCAGTGCCGTTGTGGGACAGGTCTACGAGCAGTACTTC.